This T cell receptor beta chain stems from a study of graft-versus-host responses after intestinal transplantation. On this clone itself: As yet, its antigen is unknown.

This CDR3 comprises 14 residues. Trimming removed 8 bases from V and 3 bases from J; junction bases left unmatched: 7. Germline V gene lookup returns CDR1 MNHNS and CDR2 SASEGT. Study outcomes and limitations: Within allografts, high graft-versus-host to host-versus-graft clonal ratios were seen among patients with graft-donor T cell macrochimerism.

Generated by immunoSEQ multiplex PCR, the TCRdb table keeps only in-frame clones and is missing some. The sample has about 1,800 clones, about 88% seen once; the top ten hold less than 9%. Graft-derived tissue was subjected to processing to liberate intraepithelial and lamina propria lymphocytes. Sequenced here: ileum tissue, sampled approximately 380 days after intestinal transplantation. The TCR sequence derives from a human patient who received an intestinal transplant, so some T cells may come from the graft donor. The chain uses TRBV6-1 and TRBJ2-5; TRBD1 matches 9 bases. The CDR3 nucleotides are TGTGCCAGCGTTTACAGGGGGCGTGAAGAGACCCAGTACTTC. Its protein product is CASVYRGREETQYF.